This T cell receptor (beta chain) was captured in a study of blood T cell repertoires in COVID-19. The CDR3 consists of 14 residues. V was trimmed by 2 bases and J by 5 bases, leaving 12 bases between them. As handled by the study authors: Amplification with reference gene primers provided the estimates of nucleated cell counts. The protocol was immunoSEQ multiplex PCR, while the TCRdb copy is restricted to in-frame clones and leaves out a portion. Clone size and the V and J calls come from that table; the DNA yielded D and trimming. The data show roughly 410,000 clones, roughly nine tenths seen once.

This chain links TRBV23-1 with TRBJ1-1; no firm D call. TRBV23-1 has ORF status, its function being uncertain. This clonotype originated in a man aged 35-49 years with acute or convalescent COVID-19. Input material: peripheral blood. The CDR3 DNA sequence: TGCGCCAGCAGTCAACTGCAAGAGCGGACTGAAGCTTTCTTT. It specifies CASSQLQERTEAFF.